This T cell receptor (beta chain) was captured in a study of beta chain features in type 1 diabetes. Sequenced material consisted of expressed TCRB transcripts (all of the isolated RNA was reverse transcribed). Profiling relied on immunoSEQ multiplex PCR, and the TCRdb table lists in-frame clones only, not all of them. The profile shows 130,000 to 150,000 clones, about 51% of them singletons. Only a few counts were recorded for this clone. Trimming removed 1 base from V and 2 bases from J, with 9 bases in between. From germline, CDR1 is SGHAT and CDR2 FQNNGV. The length of the CDR3 is 14 residues. The chain recombines TRBV11-2 with TRBJ2-7; D may be TRBD1 (6 bases). The sequenced sample consisted of Tregs from blood. The TCR was taken from a man younger than 35 in good health. The CDR3 DNA is TGTGCCAGCAGCTTAGGACAGGCTGCCTACGAGCAGTACTTC. Encoded protein: CASSLGQAAYEQYF.